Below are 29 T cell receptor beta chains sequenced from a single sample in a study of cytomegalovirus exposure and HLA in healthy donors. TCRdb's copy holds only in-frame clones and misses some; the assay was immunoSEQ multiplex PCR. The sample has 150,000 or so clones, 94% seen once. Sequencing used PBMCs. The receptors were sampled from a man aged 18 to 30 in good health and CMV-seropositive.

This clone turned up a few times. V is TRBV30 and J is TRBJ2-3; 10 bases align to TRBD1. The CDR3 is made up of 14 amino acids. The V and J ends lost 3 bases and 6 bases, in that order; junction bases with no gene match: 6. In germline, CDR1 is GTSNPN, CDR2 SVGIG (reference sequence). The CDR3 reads CAWRRDRGVDTQYF. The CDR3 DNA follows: TGTGCCTGGAGGCGGGACAGGGGAGTTGATACGCAGTATTTT.

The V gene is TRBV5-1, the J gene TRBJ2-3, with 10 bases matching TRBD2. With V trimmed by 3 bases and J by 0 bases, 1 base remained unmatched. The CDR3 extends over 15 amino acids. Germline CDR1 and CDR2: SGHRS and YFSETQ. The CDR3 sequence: CASSWTSGSTDTQYF. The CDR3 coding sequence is TGCGCCAGCAGCTGGACTAGCGGTAGCACAGATACGCAGTATTTT.

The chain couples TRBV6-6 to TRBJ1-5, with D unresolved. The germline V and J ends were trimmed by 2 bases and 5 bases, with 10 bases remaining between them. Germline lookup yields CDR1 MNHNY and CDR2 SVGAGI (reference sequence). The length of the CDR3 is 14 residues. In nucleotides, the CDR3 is TGTGCCAGCAGTTACCCTGGGAGATATCAGCCCCAGCATTTT. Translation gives CASSYPGRYQPQHF.

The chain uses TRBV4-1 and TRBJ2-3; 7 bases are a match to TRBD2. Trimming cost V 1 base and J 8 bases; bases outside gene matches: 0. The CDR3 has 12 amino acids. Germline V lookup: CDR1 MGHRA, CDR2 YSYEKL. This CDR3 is CASSQGGGTQYF. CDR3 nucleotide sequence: TGCGCCAGCAGCCAAGGGGGGGGTACGCAGTATTTT.

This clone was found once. In DNA, the CDR3 is TGTGCCTGGAGTTGGCAGGGGGCCAGCTATAATTCACCCCTCCACTTT. It encodes CAWSWQGASYNSPLHF. This sequence joins TRBV30 and TRBJ1-6; TRBD1 agrees at 8 bases. Per germline, CDR1 GTSNPN and CDR2 SVGIG (reference sequence). Unmatched junction bases numbered 6, after V lost 2 bases and J lost 3 bases. There are 16 residues in the CDR3.

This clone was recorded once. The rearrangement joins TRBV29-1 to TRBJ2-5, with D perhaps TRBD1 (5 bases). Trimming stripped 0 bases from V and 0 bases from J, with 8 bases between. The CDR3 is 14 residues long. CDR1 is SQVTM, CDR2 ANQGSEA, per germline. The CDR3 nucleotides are TGCAGCGTTGAAGATAGACAGTACCAAGAGACCCAGTACTTC. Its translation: CSVEDRQYQETQYF.

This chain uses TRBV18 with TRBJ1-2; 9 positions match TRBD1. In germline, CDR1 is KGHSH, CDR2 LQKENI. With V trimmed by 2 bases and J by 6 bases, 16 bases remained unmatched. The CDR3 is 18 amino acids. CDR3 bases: TGTGCCAGCTCACCAGCGGGACAGGGATTCAGCACTAGGGATGGCTACACCTTC. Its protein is CASSPAGQGFSTRDGYTF.

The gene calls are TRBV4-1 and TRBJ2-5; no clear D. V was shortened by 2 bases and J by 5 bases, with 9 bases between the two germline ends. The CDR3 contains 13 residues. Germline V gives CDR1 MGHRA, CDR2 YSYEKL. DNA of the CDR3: TGCGCCAGCAGCCAAACCGCGAGGGAGACCCAGTACTTC. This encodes CASSQTARETQYF.

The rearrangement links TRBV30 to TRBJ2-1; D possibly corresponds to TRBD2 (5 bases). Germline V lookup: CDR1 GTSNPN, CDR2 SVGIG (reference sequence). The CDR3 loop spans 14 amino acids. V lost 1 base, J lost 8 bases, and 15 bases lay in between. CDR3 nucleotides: TGTGCCTGGAGTGGATACGACTCGCGGGATGAGCAGTTCTTC. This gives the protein CAWSGYDSRDEQFF.

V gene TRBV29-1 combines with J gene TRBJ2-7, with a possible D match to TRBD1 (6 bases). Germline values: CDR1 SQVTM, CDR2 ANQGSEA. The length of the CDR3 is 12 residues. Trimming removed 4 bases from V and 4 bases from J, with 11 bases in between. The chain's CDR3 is CSVVRTDYEQYF. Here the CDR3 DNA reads TGCAGCGTTGTTAGGACAGATTACGAGCAGTACTTC.

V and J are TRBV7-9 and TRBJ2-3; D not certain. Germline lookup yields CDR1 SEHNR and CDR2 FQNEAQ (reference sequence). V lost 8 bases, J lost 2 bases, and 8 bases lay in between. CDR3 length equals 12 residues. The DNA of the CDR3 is TGTGCCAGCTTTATGGCCACAGATACGCAGTATTTT. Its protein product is CASFMATDTQYF.

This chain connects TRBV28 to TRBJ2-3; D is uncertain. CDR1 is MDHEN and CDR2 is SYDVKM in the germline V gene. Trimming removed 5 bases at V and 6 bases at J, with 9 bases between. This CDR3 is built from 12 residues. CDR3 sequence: CASSSYFDTQYF. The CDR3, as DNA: TGTGCCAGCAGTAGCTATTTTGATACGCAGTATTTT.

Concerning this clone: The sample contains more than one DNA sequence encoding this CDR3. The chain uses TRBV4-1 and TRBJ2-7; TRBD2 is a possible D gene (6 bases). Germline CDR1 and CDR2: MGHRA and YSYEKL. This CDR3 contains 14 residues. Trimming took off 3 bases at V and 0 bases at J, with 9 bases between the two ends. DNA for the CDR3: TGCGCCAGCAGCCAGGACTACAGCTCCTACGAGCAGTACTTC. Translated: CASSQDYSSYEQYF.

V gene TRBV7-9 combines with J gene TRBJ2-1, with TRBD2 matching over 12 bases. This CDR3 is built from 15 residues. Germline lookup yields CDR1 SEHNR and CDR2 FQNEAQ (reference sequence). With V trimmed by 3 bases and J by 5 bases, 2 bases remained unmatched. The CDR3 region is CASSFRTSGNNEQFF. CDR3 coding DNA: TGTGCCAGCAGCTTCCGGACTAGCGGGAACAATGAGCAGTTCTTC.

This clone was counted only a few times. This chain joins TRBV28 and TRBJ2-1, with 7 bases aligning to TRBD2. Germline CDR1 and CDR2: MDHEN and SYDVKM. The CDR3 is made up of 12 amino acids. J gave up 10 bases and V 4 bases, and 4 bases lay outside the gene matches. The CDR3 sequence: CASSSEREEQFF. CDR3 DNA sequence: TGTGCCAGCAGTTCGGAGCGGGAAGAGCAGTTCTTC.

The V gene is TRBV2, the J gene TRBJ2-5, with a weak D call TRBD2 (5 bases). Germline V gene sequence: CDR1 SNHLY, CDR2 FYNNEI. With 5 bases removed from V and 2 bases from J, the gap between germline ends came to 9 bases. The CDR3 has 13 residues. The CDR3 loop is CASSISGQETQYF. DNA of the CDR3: TGTGCCAGCAGTATAAGCGGTCAAGAGACCCAGTACTTC.

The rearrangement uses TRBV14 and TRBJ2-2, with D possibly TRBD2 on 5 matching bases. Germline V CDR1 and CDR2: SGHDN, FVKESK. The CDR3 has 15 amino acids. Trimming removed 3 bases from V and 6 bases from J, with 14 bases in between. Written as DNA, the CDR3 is TGTGCCAGCAGCCAGGCTTACGTGGGAGCCGGGGAGCTGTTTTTT. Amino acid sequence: CASSQAYVGAGELFF.

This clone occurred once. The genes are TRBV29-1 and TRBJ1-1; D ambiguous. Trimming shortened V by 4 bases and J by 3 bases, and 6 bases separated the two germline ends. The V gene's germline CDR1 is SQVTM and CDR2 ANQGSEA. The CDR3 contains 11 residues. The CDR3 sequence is CSVAEYTEAFF. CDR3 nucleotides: TGCAGCGTTGCCGAGTACACTGAAGCTTTCTTT.

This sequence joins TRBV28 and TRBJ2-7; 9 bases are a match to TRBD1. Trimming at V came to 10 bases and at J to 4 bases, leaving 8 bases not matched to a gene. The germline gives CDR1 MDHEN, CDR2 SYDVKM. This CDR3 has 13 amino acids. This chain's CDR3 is CATSGTGLYEQYF. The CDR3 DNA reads TGTGCCACCTCCGGGACAGGGCTGTACGAGCAGTACTTC.

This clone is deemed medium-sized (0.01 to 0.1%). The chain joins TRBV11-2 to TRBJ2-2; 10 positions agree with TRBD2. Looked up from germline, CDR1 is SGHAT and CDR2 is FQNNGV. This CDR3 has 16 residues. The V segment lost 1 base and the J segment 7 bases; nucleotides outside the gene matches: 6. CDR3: CASSLASSGRGGELFF. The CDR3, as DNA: TGTGCCAGCAGCTTAGCCTCTAGCGGGAGAGGCGGGGAGCTGTTTTTT.

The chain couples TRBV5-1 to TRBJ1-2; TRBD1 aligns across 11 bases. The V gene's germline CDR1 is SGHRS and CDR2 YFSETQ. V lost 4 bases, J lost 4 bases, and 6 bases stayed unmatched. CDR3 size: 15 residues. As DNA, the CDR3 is TGCGCCAGCAGCCGGGACAGGGGGTCATTCTATGGCTACACCTTC. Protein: CASSRDRGSFYGYTF. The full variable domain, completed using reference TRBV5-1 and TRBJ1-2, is KAGVTQTPRYLIKTRGQQVTLSCSPISGHRSVSWYQQTPGQGLQFLFEYFSETQRNKGNFPGRFSGRQFSNSRSEMNVSTLELGDSALYLCASSRDRGSFYGYTFGSGTRLTVV.

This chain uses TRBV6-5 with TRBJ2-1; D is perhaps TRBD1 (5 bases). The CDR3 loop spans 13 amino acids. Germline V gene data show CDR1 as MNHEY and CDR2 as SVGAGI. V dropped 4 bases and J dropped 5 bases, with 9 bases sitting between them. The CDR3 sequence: CASSWGVDNEQFF. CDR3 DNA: TGTGCCAGCAGTTGGGGCGTGGACAATGAGCAGTTCTTC.

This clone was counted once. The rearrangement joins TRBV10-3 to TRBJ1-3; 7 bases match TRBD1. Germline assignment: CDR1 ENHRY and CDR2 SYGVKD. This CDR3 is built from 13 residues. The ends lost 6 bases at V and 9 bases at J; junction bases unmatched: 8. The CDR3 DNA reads TGTGCCATCAGGGGGACAGCTTGGGGCACCATATATTTT. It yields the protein CAIRGTAWGTIYF.

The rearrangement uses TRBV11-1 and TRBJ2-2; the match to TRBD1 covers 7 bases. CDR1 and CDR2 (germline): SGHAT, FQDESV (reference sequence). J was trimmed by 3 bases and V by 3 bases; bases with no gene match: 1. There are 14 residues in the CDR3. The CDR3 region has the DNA TGTGCCAGCAGCTTTGACAGGGACACCGGGGAGCTGTTTTTT. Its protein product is CASSFDRDTGELFF.

The CDR3 coding sequence is TGTGCCAGCACCCTTAGGCGGGGGAGCTCCTACAATGAGCAGTTCTTC. Amino acid sequence: CASTLRRGSSYNEQFF. The rearrangement links TRBV7-9 to TRBJ2-1; 7 bases line up with TRBD2. This CDR3 has 16 residues. Per germline, CDR1 SEHNR and CDR2 FQNEAQ (reference sequence). V lost 7 bases, J lost 0 bases, and 9 bases stayed unmatched.

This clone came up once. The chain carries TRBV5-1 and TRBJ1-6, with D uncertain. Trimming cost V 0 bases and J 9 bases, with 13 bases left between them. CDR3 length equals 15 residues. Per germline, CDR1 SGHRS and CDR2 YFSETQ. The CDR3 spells CASSLGLQRVSPLHF. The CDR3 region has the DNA TGCGCCAGCAGCTTGGGCCTTCAGAGGGTTTCACCCCTCCACTTT. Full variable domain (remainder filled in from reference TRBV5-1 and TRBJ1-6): KAGVTQTPRYLIKTRGQQVTLSCSPISGHRSVSWYQQTPGQGLQFLFEYFSETQRNKGNFPGRFSGRQFSNSRSEMNVSTLELGDSALYLCASSLGLQRVSPLHFGNGTRLTVT.

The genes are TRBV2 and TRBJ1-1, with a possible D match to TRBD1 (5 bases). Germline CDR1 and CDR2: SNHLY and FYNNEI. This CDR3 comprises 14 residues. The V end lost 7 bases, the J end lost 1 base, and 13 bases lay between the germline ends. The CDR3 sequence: CASIRGTANTEAFF. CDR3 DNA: TGTGCCAGCATTCGGGGGACGGCGAACACTGAAGCTTTCTTT.

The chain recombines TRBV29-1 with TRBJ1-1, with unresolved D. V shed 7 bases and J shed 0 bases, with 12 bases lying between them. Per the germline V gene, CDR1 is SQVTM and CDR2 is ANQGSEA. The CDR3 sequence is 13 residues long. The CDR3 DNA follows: TGCAGCGCCGCCAGGCCGCTGAACACTGAAGCTTTCTTT. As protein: CSAARPLNTEAFF.

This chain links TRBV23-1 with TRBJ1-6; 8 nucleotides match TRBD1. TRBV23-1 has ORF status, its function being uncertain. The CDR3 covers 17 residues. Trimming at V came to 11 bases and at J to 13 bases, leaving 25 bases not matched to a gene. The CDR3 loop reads CAVRIRTGCEWFTPLHF. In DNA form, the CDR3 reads TGCGCCGTCCGGATCCGGACAGGGTGTGAATGGTTTACCCCCCTCCACTTT.